These 21 T cell receptor beta chains originate from one sample sequenced in a study of T-cell reconstitution after alpha-beta-depleted transplantation in children. Unique molecular identifiers were incorporated during preparation of the TCRbeta library. TCRdb called the PCR reads again in MiXCR, with one record for every CDR3 protein. The sample shows roughly 300,000 distinct CDR3 sequences, about a tenth of them seen only once. The sample in question was PBMCs from the stem cell graft donor, obtained from the stem cell graft. The receptors originated from a human donor who donated a stem cell graft to a child with acute lymphoblastic leukemia.

On this clonotype: At one boundary the junction diverges from the germline segment, which might be a read error. This chain links TRBV28 with TRBJ2-3; TRBD1 matches 7 bases. Germline V gene sequence: CDR1 MDHEN, CDR2 SYDVKM. The CDR3 is made up of 16 amino acids. CDR3 sequence reads: CASSLSRDRPGPSRNF. In nucleotides, the CDR3 is TGTGCCAGCAGTTTGTCCCGGGACAGACCGGGCCCTTCGCGGAATTTT.

The chain joins TRBV10-3 to TRBJ2-2; D is ambiguous. Trimming shortened V by 0 bases and J by 0 bases, and 14 bases separated the two germline ends. The CDR3 is made up of 18 amino acids. Per germline, CDR1 ENHRY and CDR2 SYGVKD. In DNA form, the CDR3 reads TGTGCCATCAGTGAGTCCAACTCAGCGAACGCGAACACCGGGGAGCTGTTTTTT. As protein: CAISESNSANANTGELFF.

The sample holds many counts of this clonotype. V is TRBV5-5 and J is TRBJ1-3; no clear D gene. There are 15 residues in the CDR3. With 0 bases removed from V and 7 bases from J, the gap between germline ends came to 14 bases. Per germline, CDR1 SGHKS and CDR2 YYEKEE (reference sequence). The CDR3, as DNA: TGTGCCAGCAGCTTGGGGCCTTCTGTAGGGAACACCATATATTTT. Residues: CASSLGPSVGNTIYF.

The rearrangement links TRBV5-1 to TRBJ1-1; 7 bases line up with TRBD1. V trimming: 2 bases; J trimming: 3 bases; junction bases outside the gene matches: 4. CDR3 length: 14 amino acids. The germline CDR1 and CDR2 sequences are SGHRS and YFSETQ. Written as DNA, the CDR3 is TGCGCCAGCAGCTTACAGGGGTTGCACACTGAAGCTTTCTTT. Translated, it gives CASSLQGLHTEAFF.

This chain joins TRBV5-1 and TRBJ2-3; the match to TRBD1 covers 9 bases. Germline values: CDR1 SGHRS, CDR2 YFSETQ. V lost 4 bases, J lost 6 bases, and 6 bases stayed unmatched. The CDR3 spans 14 residues. CDR3 sequence (DNA): TGCGCCAGCAGCCTAGGGACAGGGTCTGATACGCAGTATTTT. Its protein is CASSLGTGSDTQYF.

The chain links TRBV12-3 or TRBV12-4 to TRBJ2-1, with 7 positions matching TRBD1. V was clipped by 5 bases and J by 10 bases; unmatched bases: 5. The CDR3 spans 12 residues. CDR3: CASSENRGEQFF. Here the CDR3 DNA reads TGTGCCAGCAGTGAAAACAGGGGAGAGCAGTTCTTC.

This clonotype came up a few times. V is TRBV12-3 or TRBV12-4 and J is TRBJ1-1, with D hard to call. Trimming shortened V by 5 bases and J by 3 bases, and 10 bases separated the two germline ends. There are 13 residues in the CDR3. CDR3 coding DNA: TGTGCCAGCAGTCCCGACGGCCACACTGAAGCTTTCTTT. Its translation is CASSPDGHTEAFF.

The sample holds a few counts of this clonotype. The rearrangement links TRBV5-1 to TRBJ2-3; D is unclear. The V end was cut by 0 bases, the J end by 2 bases, with 7 bases between. The CDR3 has 14 residues. Germline values: CDR1 SGHRS, CDR2 YFSETQ. The CDR3 loop reads CASSLVQTTDTQYF. DNA for the CDR3: TGCGCCAGCAGCTTGGTACAGACCACAGATACGCAGTATTTT. Together with reference TRBV5-1 and TRBJ2-3, the CDR3 gives the full variable domain: KAGVTQTPRYLIKTRGQQVTLSCSPISGHRSVSWYQQTPGQGLQFLFEYFSETQRNKGNFPGRFSGRQFSNSRSEMNVSTLELGDSALYLCASSLVQTTDTQYFGPGTRLTVL.

Only a few counts were recorded for this clonotype. The chain has TRBV5-5 and TRBJ2-7; D may match TRBD1 or TRBD2 (5 bases each). This CDR3 has 15 amino acids. Trimming shortened V by 4 bases and J by 3 bases, and 17 bases separated the two germline ends. The V gene's germline CDR1 is SGHKS and CDR2 YYEKEE (reference sequence). The CDR3 reads CASSRWDPSVYEQYF. As DNA, the CDR3 is TGTGCCAGCAGCCGATGGGACCCGTCTGTCTACGAGCAGTACTTC.

The rearrangement links TRBV5-1 to TRBJ2-5; 7 nucleotides align to TRBD2. CDR1 SGHRS and CDR2 YFSETQ come from the germline V gene. The V and J ends lost 5 bases and 5 bases, in that order; junction bases with no gene match: 6. The CDR3 covers 13 residues. The DNA for the CDR3 is TGCGCCAGCAGGGGCGGGAGCCGGGAGACCCAGTACTTC. As protein: CASRGGSRETQYF.

This clonotype has only a few counts. V usage is TRBV27 and J usage is TRBJ2-4; no definite D call. The length of the CDR3 is 14 residues. CDR1 is MNHEY, CDR2 SMNVEV, per germline (reference sequence). The V gene lost 8 bases and the J gene lost 9 bases, with 20 bases spanning the gap. The CDR3 protein is CASAPELGQAIQYF. For the CDR3, the DNA is TGTGCCAGCGCTCCTGAACTCGGTCAGGCCATTCAGTACTTC.

This clonotype was detected only a few times. The V and J genes are TRBV12-3 or TRBV12-4 and TRBJ2-5; perhaps TRBD2 as D (5 bases). Trimming took off 5 bases at V and 8 bases at J, with 21 bases between the two ends. This CDR3 is 15 amino acids long. The CDR3 nucleotides are TGTGCCAGCAGTCCTCACCCGGACGCAGCGGTTACCCAGTACTTC. This translates into CASSPHPDAAVTQYF.

This clonotype was detected only a few times. The J gene is TRBJ2-7, the V gene TRBV4-1; 8 bases are shared with TRBD1. CDR3 length equals 16 residues. In germline, CDR1 is MGHRA, CDR2 YSYEKL. V was pared by 5 bases and J by 5 bases, with 14 bases of the junction left unmatched. CDR3 loop: CASSTGGSLYGDEQYF. The CDR3 nucleotides read TGCGCCAGCAGCACAGGGGGGTCACTGTATGGCGACGAGCAGTACTTC.

This clonotype was counted many times. The J gene is TRBJ1-1, the V gene TRBV28, with D possibly being TRBD1 (6 bases). This CDR3 comprises 15 residues. The ends were cut back, 1 base at V and 8 bases at J, with 17 bases in the middle. CDR1 MDHEN and CDR2 SYDVKM come from the germline V gene. CDR3 sequence: CASSLFSPTGMEAFF. CDR3 DNA sequence: TGTGCCAGCAGTTTATTTTCCCCTACAGGGATGGAAGCTTTCTTT.

For the CDR3, the DNA is TGTGCCAGCAGCTCAACCGGGACTAGCGGGAGAGCACAGGATACGCAGTATTTT. This encodes CASSSTGTSGRAQDTQYF. V gene TRBV11-2 combines with J gene TRBJ2-3; 14 bases are shared with TRBD2. The V gene end was trimmed by 4 bases and the J gene end by 6 bases; junction bases not matched to a gene: 12. From germline, CDR1 is SGHAT and CDR2 FQNNGV. The CDR3 contains 18 residues.

The table lists this clonotype with many counts. The chain joins TRBV5-1 to TRBJ2-6; D gene ambiguous. From germline, CDR1 is SGHRS and CDR2 YFSETQ. V was shortened by 0 bases and J by 0 bases, with 7 bases between the two germline ends. This CDR3 contains 16 residues. CDR3 DNA: TGCGCCAGCAGCTTGGAGACCCTCTCTGGGGCCAACGTCCTGACTTTC. It translates to CASSLETLSGANVLTF.

CDR3 in DNA: TGTGCCAGCAGCCAGGCGGGGAGCTCCTACGAGCAGTACTTC. Its translation is CASSQAGSSYEQYF. This chain uses TRBV3-1 with TRBJ2-7; D is possibly TRBD2 (6 bases). Per germline, CDR1 LGHDT and CDR2 YNNKEL (reference sequence). The V end was cut by 3 bases, the J end by 0 bases, with 9 bases between. There are 14 residues in the CDR3.

The genes are TRBV5-1 and TRBJ2-5; D not certain. The germline V and J ends were trimmed by 0 bases and 1 base, with 13 bases remaining between them. There are 16 residues in the CDR3. Germline V lookup: CDR1 SGHRS, CDR2 YFSETQ. In DNA form, the CDR3 reads TGCGCCAGCAGCTTGGGTTGGGGTGGCTCCCAAGAGACCCAGTACTTC. Translated, it gives CASSLGWGGSQETQYF.

The chain combines TRBV7-2 with TRBJ1-1; D ambiguous. Per the germline V gene, CDR1 is SGHTA and CDR2 is FQGNSA. This CDR3 comprises 12 residues. Trimming removed 0 bases from V and 11 bases from J, with 10 bases in between. CDR3 region: CASSLAPAAAFF. The CDR3 bases are TGTGCCAGCAGCTTAGCGCCCGCGGCGGCTTTCTTT.

The gene calls are TRBV20-1 and TRBJ2-1; D perhaps matches TRBD2 (6 bases). This CDR3 contains 16 residues. V was clipped by 6 bases and J by 7 bases, with 25 bases between them. The germline V gene encodes CDR1 DFQATT and CDR2 SNEGSKA (reference sequence). The CDR3 loop reads CSATGTQQREFNEQFF. CDR3 in DNA: TGCAGTGCAACTGGGACTCAACAACGGGAGTTTAATGAGCAGTTCTTC.

This clonotype has a handful of counts. The rearrangement joins TRBV27 to TRBJ1-6, with a weak D call TRBD1 (5 bases). This CDR3 is built from 13 residues. V lost 3 bases to trimming and J lost 10 bases, with 10 bases between them. Looked up from germline, CDR1 is MNHEY and CDR2 is SMNVEV (reference sequence). In DNA form, the CDR3 reads TGTGCCAGCAGTTTGGGGGTCCGATCACCCCTCCACTTT. Translation: CASSLGVRSPLHF.